Presented here are 14 T cell receptor beta chains from one specimen sequenced in a study of regulatory T cells in long-lasting Graves disease. Time point meaning: newly diagnosed GD, antithyroid drugs for less than 3 months. The TCR library was made from RNA that had been extracted from PBMCs in TRIzol. Assembly of TCR beta libraries relied on iRepertoire HTBI primers together with Arm-PCR of CDR3 regions. TCRdb used MiXCR to reprocess the multiplex PCR reads, holding one entry per CDR3 protein. This sample has around 250,000 distinct CDR3 sequences, with just over 20% found just once. Sample: peripheral blood mononuclear cells (PBMCs), taken at new diagnosis, from a patient treated with antithyroid drugs. These receptors were taken from a female donor with Graves disease.

In its sample, this clonotype was seen many times. The chain links TRBV28 to TRBJ1-1; 8 bases are shared with TRBD1. CDR3 length: 15 amino acids. Germline V gene lookup returns CDR1 MDHEN and CDR2 SYDVKM. Trimming removed 6 bases from V and 1 base from J; junction bases left unmatched: 7. Written as DNA, the CDR3 is TGTGCCAGCAGATATCAGGACAGGGCGAACACTGAAGCTTTCTTT. Protein product: CASRYQDRANTEAFF.

Many counts were recorded for this clonotype. CDR3 protein: CASSLTSGRETQYF. In nucleotides, the CDR3 is TGTGCCAGCAGTTTAACTAGCGGGAGGGAGACCCAGTACTTC. V is TRBV12-3 or TRBV12-4 and J is TRBJ2-5, with 12 bases matching TRBD2. The junction had 0 bases not matched to a gene; V was cut back by 2 bases and J by 5 bases. The CDR3 is 14 residues long.

Points on this clonotype: A far larger clone is just one base off, so this is likely a read error. The chain carries TRBV2 and TRBJ2-1; perhaps TRBD2 as D (6 bases). Germline-derived CDR1 and CDR2 are SNHLY and FYNNEI. The CDR3 extends over 14 amino acids. V dropped 6 bases and J dropped 8 bases, with 17 bases sitting between them. The CDR3 sequence is CASSLTGLTHEQFF. The CDR3, as DNA: TGTGCCAGCAGCTTAACTGGACTAACGCATGAGCAGTTCTTC.

This clonotype came up many times. The J gene is TRBJ1-2, the V gene TRBV7-2; tentatively, D is TRBD1 (6 bases). V was clipped by 2 bases and J by 7 bases, with 17 bases between them. The CDR3 is 15 residues long. Germline-derived CDR1 and CDR2 are SGHTA and FQGNSA. The CDR3: CASSLTQGLLAGYTF. The DNA for the CDR3 is TGTGCCAGCAGCTTAACGCAGGGGTTACTAGCTGGCTACACCTTC.

The rearrangement uses TRBV11-2 and TRBJ2-1; 15 nucleotides agree with TRBD2. The CDR3 is 17 residues long. V lost 5 bases and J lost 7; bases outside the gene matches: 9. Germline CDR1 SGHAT, CDR2 FQNNGV. The CDR3 DNA is TGTGCCAGCAGCACACGTGGGACTAGCGGGAGGTCAAATGAGCAGTTCTTC. As protein: CASSTRGTSGRSNEQFF. The full variable domain, completed using reference TRBV11-2 and TRBJ2-1, is EAGVAQSPRYKIIEKRQSVAFWCNPISGHATLYWYQQILGQGPKLLIQFQNNGVVDDSQLPKDRFSAERLKGVDSTLKIQPAKLEDSAVYLCASSTRGTSGRSNEQFFGPGTRLTVL.

This clonotype was detected many times. The chain joins TRBV28 to TRBJ1-1; D gene uncertain. The CDR3 consists of 13 residues. Per the germline V gene, CDR1 is MDHEN and CDR2 is SYDVKM. V lost 10 bases and J 5 bases, leaving 17 bases between the germline ends. Here the CDR3 reads CATANLHGTEAFF. In nucleotides, the CDR3 is TGTGCCACCGCAAACCTACACGGAACTGAAGCTTTCTTT.

This clonotype was seen many times. The rearrangement joins TRBV9 to TRBJ1-1; the D gene is possibly TRBD1 (6 bases). V lost 0 bases, J lost 4 bases, and 19 bases lay in between. The CDR3 runs to 17 residues. Germline CDR1 reads SGDLS; CDR2 reads YYNGEE. The CDR3 reads CASSVAGAGGTLTEAFF. In DNA form, the CDR3 reads TGTGCCAGCAGCGTAGCAGGGGCAGGAGGGACCCTCACTGAAGCTTTCTTT.

The sample holds many counts of this clonotype. The chain links TRBV14 to TRBJ1-6, with a tentative D call TRBD1 (6 bases). The V end was cut by 6 bases, the J end by 7 bases, with 19 bases between. The length of the CDR3 is 16 residues. The germline V gene encodes CDR1 SGHDN and CDR2 FVKESK. The CDR3 protein is CASRASATGHNSPLHF. CDR3 bases: TGTGCCAGCAGGGCATCGGCGACAGGACACAATTCACCCCTCCACTTT.

In this sample, this clonotype turned up many times. The V gene is TRBV15, the J gene TRBJ1-1, with D unclear. This CDR3 spans 15 amino acids. Germline V gene lookup returns CDR1 LNHNV and CDR2 YYDKDF (reference sequence). Trimming shortened V by 4 bases and J by 6 bases, and 18 bases separated the two germline ends. In nucleotides, the CDR3 is TGTGCCACCAGCACGCAACAGCTCTTGGCCGCTGAAGCTTTCTTT. This translates into CATSTQQLLAAEAFF. Based on the CDR3 plus reference TRBV15 and TRBJ1-1, the full variable domain is DAMVIQNPRYQVTQFGKPVTLSCSQTLNHNVMYWYQQKSSQAPKLLFHYYDKDFNNEADTPDNFQSRRPNTSFCFLDIRSPGLGDTAMYLCATSTQQLLAAEAFFGQGTRLTVV.

J is TRBJ2-7 and V is TRBV2; 7 bases match TRBD1. With 4 bases clipped from V and 5 bases from J, the junction kept 8 bases outside the gene matches. Germline lookup yields CDR1 SNHLY and CDR2 FYNNEI. The CDR3 is 14 residues long. The CDR3 reads CASSGGTADHEQYF. Written as DNA, the CDR3 is TGTGCCAGCAGTGGAGGGACAGCAGACCACGAGCAGTACTTC.

This clonotype was counted many times. V usage is TRBV7-9 and J usage is TRBJ2-7; D is undetermined. V gave up 1 base and J gave up 2 bases, with 9 bases separating them. Germline assignment: CDR1 SEHNR and CDR2 FQNEAQ (reference sequence). The CDR3 is 14 residues long. The CDR3 spells CASSLGYVAYEQYF. DNA for the CDR3: TGTGCCAGCAGCTTAGGGTACGTCGCCTACGAGCAGTACTTC.

This clonotype was recorded at least ten times. The V gene is TRBV18, the J gene TRBJ2-1; 8 bases fit TRBD1. Trimming removed 5 bases from V and 8 bases from J; junction bases left unmatched: 5. CDR1 is KGHSH and CDR2 is LQKENI in the germline V gene. The CDR3 is made up of 13 amino acids. The CDR3: CASSMDREDEQFF. As DNA, the CDR3 is TGTGCCAGCTCAATGGACAGGGAGGATGAGCAGTTCTTC.

This clonotype occurred many times. The chain uses TRBV29-1 and TRBJ2-7, with 7 bases identical to TRBD2. Germline V gene lookup returns CDR1 SQVTM and CDR2 ANQGSEA. The CDR3 is 14 residues long. J was trimmed by 6 bases and V by 4 bases; bases with no gene match: 12. The DNA for the CDR3 is TGCAGCGTTGGACTAGCCAACCCTCCCCTCGAGCAGTACTTC. As protein: CSVGLANPPLEQYF.

This clonotype occurred a few times. V gene TRBV6-2 or TRBV6-3 combines with J gene TRBJ2-7; D might be TRBD2 (6 bases). Germline V CDR1 and CDR2: MNHEY, SVGEGT. V was pared by 0 bases and J by 6 bases, with 6 bases between. This CDR3 has 12 amino acids. CDR3 DNA sequence: TGTGCCAGCAGTTACTCCGGGGGCGAGCAGTACTTC. This codes for CASSYSGGEQYF.